This TCR beta chain was obtained from a study of long-term antiretroviral therapy in people with HIV. Findings of the study overall: The repertoire was dominated at all time points by clones expanded before ART.

Details on this clone: Its antigen is as yet unknown.

In germline, CDR1 is SGDLS, CDR2 YYNGEE. V was pared by 0 bases and J by 2 bases, with 11 bases between. The CDR3 is 16 amino acids. This was the immunoSEQ v3.0 assay at survey level. Libraries were prepared by immunoSEQ multiplex PCR; TCRdb keeps only in-frame clonotypes and omits some of them. Of under 20,000 clones in the sample, 91% were seen once. The chain recombines TRBV9 with TRBJ2-2; tentatively, D is TRBD1 or TRBD2 (6 bases each). This receptor was obtained from a man in his fifties with HIV. The sequenced sample was unsorted PBMCs, obtained 3 years after starting antiretroviral therapy. CDR3 sequence: CASSVGQGTNTGELFF. The CDR3 DNA is TGTGCCAGCAGCGTAGGTCAGGGGACTAACACCGGGGAGCTGTTTTTT.